This T cell receptor (beta chain) was captured in a study of T cells in Graves' hyperthyroidism and ophthalmopathy. The source material, RNA transcripts, was used to amplify TCR beta CDR3 regions. First-round RT-PCR with HTBI primers amplified the TCR CDR3 region. TCRdb re-called the multiplex PCR reads with MiXCR, one entry per CDR3 protein. The data show around 450,000 distinct CDR3 sequences, with roughly 13% seen just once and approximately 5.3% held by the top ten. The patients, who ranged from 18 to 65 in age, presented with newly diagnosed hyperthyroidism lasting under 2 months. This clonotype was recorded a few times. This TCR was sampled from a woman younger than 30 with Graves' hyperthyroidism. The sequencing input was blood.

The CDR3, as DNA: TGTGCCAGCAGTTTATGGGACAGGGGACAAAATTCACCCCTCCACTTT. The encoded protein is CASSLWDRGQNSPLHF. V usage is TRBV28 and J usage is TRBJ1-6; 9 nucleotides match TRBD1. Germline assignment: CDR1 MDHEN and CDR2 SYDVKM. V dropped 0 bases and J dropped 7; count of bases not matched to a gene: 4. There are 16 residues in the CDR3.